This T cell receptor beta chain was captured by sequencing in a study of tumor and adjacent non-tumor tissue in lung cancer. Study-level information: Each sample yielded around 4.2 million productive TCRbeta reads on average.

This sample's RNA came from whole unsorted tissue. The library came from three nested PCR rounds adapted from ARM-PCR protocols. TCRdb processed the multiplex PCR reads anew with MiXCR; each CDR3 protein has one entry. Among more than 95,000 distinct CDR3 sequences listed, around three fifths were seen once. Broader study findings: Higher tumor TCR diversity was associated with shorter survival. Significantly higher TCR diversity was found in tumor than normal lung. In normal lung, the top 100 clones were significantly more dominant than in tumor.

This clonotype is termed medium-sized. Its antigen is unidentified. Deletions cut 2 bases from V and 4 bases from J, with 9 bases between. CDR3 length: 15 amino acids. Germline V gene data show CDR1 as SGHNT and CDR2 as YENEEA. The sample was lung tumor tissue. V and J are TRBV11-3 and TRBJ1-6; D unresolved. This clonotype was obtained from a man younger than 40 with non-small cell lung cancer. The CDR3: CASSLNSLYNSPLHF. DNA of the CDR3: TGTGCCAGCAGCTTAAACAGCCTATATAATTCACCCCTCCACTTT. Full variable domain (missing parts from reference TRBV11-3 and TRBJ1-6): EAGVVQSPRYKIIEKKQPVAFWCNPISGHNTLYWYLQNLGQGPELLIRYENEEAVDDSQLPKDRFSAERLKGVDSTLKIQPAELGDSAVYLCASSLNSLYNSPLHFGNGTRLTVT.